A selection of T cell receptor beta chains follows, all from one sample in a study of blood T cell repertoires in COVID-19. Here immunoSEQ multiplex PCR was the method, and the copy in TCRdb shows in-frame clones only, minus some. Here the sample spans some 87,000 clones, about 89% being singletons. Sequencing used peripheral blood. Source of these receptors: a woman in her seventies with acute or convalescent COVID-19. CDR3s leave out the opening cysteine and the closing phenylalanine or tryptophan.

TRBV2	TRBJ2-6	ASSVDHYSGANVLT
TRBV5-1	TRBJ2-1	ASSTRLVTYNEQF
TRBV7-9	TRBJ1-2	ASSLGRALDGYT
TRBV28	TRBJ2-3	ASRPGTGGFTDTQY
TRBV10-3	TRBJ2-2	AISDFIGELF
TRBV6-6	TRBJ1-5	ASSYGGEHNQPQH
TRBV18	TRBJ1-2	ASSPDRAGNGYT
TRBV6-2/TRBV6-3	TRBJ2-2	ASSPGLAGGPGELF
TRBV15	TRBJ1-1	ATSSGFARASASEAF
TRBV14	TRBJ2-5	ASSPGTSGDQY
TRBV6-5	TRBJ2-5	ASSPPGRRETQY
TRBV28	TRBJ2-1	ASSLAGVHEQF
TRBV5-1	TRBJ2-2	ASHGQRNTGELF
TRBV27	TRBJ2-7	ASSLSMGLGSYEQY
TRBV4-2	TRBJ1-2	ASSPTHPYRAGGYT
TRBV24-1	TRBJ1-2	ATSELQGINYGYT
TRBV28	TRBJ1-1	ASSWRQVGDTEAF
TRBV11-2	TRBJ2-1	ASSLAGTRPNNEQF
TRBV5-1	TRBJ1-1	ASSVGGNTEAF
TRBV28	TRBJ1-1	ASSPSTGVKTEAF
TRBV5-1	TRBJ2-1	ASSLLLSASYNEQF
TRBV19	TRBJ1-5	ASSKRGEGNQPQH
TRBV28	TRBJ1-2	ASSLSRAYGYT
TRBV5-4	TRBJ2-7	ASSQGQLHYEQY
TRBV5-1	TRBJ2-5	ASSPGQGRWETQY
TRBV2	TRBJ2-7	ASLRGEGLYEQY